A single sample is the source of the 12 T cell receptor beta chains below, sequenced in a study of vaccination and CD4 T cells after COVID-19. The assay that was used to sequence DNA from cultured CD4+ T cells was the Oncomine TCR Beta short-read assay. Via MiXCR, TCRdb re-called the PCR reads, giving one row per CDR3 protein. The table shows a few thousand distinct CDR3 sequences, with roughly 80% occurring only once. These receptors lack a known antigen. Stated treatment: roughly 11-day PBMC culture with coronavirus spike peptide pools or control peptides (ViraFEST assay). Sequencing was performed on CD4+ T cells from blood, cultured in vitro. Receptors originate from a human donor who had recovered from COVID-19.

V is TRBV7-9 and J is TRBJ1-6, with D unclear. This CDR3 comprises 16 residues. The germline V gene has CDR1 SEHNR and CDR2 FQNEAQ (reference sequence). The germline V and J ends were trimmed by 5 bases and 4 bases, with 15 bases remaining between them. DNA of the CDR3: TGTGCCAGCAGCGGAGGGTGGGCAGAATATAATTCACCCCTCCACTTT. The encoded protein is CASSGGWAEYNSPLHF.

The chain combines TRBV10-3 with TRBJ1-2, with D possibly matching TRBD1 (6 bases). Between the trimmed V and J ends, which lost 10 bases and 1 base, there was a span of 10 bases. Per germline, CDR1 ENHRY and CDR2 SYGVKD. The CDR3 consists of 12 residues. CDR3 coding DNA: TGTGCCACAGGGGTTAATAACTATGGCTACACCTTC. It encodes CATGVNNYGYTF.

The chain is built from TRBV15 and TRBJ1-5, with D possibly being TRBD1 (5 bases). The CDR3 is 13 amino acids. V lost 0 bases and J lost 7, with 7 bases in between. Germline V lookup: CDR1 LNHNV, CDR2 YYDKDF (reference sequence). The CDR3 here is CATSREGVQPQHF. CDR3 bases: TGTGCCACCAGCAGAGAGGGGGTCCAGCCCCAGCATTTT.

The chain has TRBV19 and TRBJ1-5; TRBD1 might be the D (5 bases). CDR1 and CDR2 from the germline V gene are LNHDA and SQIVND (reference sequence). The V and J ends lost 7 bases and 7 bases respectively, with 14 bases between them. The CDR3 runs 13 residues. The DNA of the CDR3 is TGTGCCAGTACTCCTTTTCGGGGGCAGCCCCAGCATTTT. Amino acid sequence: CASTPFRGQPQHF.

The CDR3 nucleotides are TGCAGTGCTCCCCCGGCGGACAGGGGTATCGACGAGCAGTACTTC. Residues: CSAPPADRGIDEQYF. V and J are TRBV20-1 and TRBJ2-7; 9 bases line up with TRBD1. The CDR3 contains 15 residues. Germline values: CDR1 DFQATT, CDR2 SNEGSKA (reference sequence). Trimming removed 5 bases from V and 5 bases from J; junction bases left unmatched: 13.

The chain recombines TRBV12-3 or TRBV12-4 with TRBJ1-1; D might be TRBD1 (5 bases). Trimming stripped 2 bases from V and 7 bases from J, with 8 bases between. This CDR3 spans 12 amino acids. The DNA for the CDR3 is TGTGCCAGCAGTTTACAGGGTGTTGAAGCTTTCTTT. Amino acid sequence: CASSLQGVEAFF.

V is TRBV20-1 and J is TRBJ1-3; D possibly corresponds to TRBD1 (5 bases). Per the germline V gene, CDR1 is DFQATT and CDR2 is SNEGSKA (reference sequence). CDR3 size: 15 residues. V was shortened by 1 base and J by 0 bases, with 10 bases between the two germline ends. The CDR3 DNA is TGCAGTGCTAGAGGACAGCCATTCTCTGGAAACACCATATATTTT. Amino acids: CSARGQPFSGNTIYF.

The J gene is TRBJ1-2, the V gene TRBV4-3, with D maybe TRBD1 (5 bases). CDR1 LGHNA and CDR2 YSLEER come from the germline V gene. Trimming took 3 bases from V and 4 from J, leaving 15 bases between them. This CDR3 region has 15 residues. The CDR3 DNA is TGCGCCAGCAGCCAGGACCTACAGGTTTCCTATGGCTACACCTTC. This gives the protein CASSQDLQVSYGYTF.

This clonotype appeared a few times. CDR3 sequence: CASSFSSRPYGYTF. CDR3 sequence (DNA): TGTGCCAGCAGTTTCTCGAGCAGGCCCTATGGCTACACCTTC. V usage is TRBV12-3 or TRBV12-4 and J usage is TRBJ1-2; D gene uncertain. The CDR3 extends over 14 amino acids. V dropped 3 bases and J dropped 4 bases, with 12 bases sitting between them.

Remarks on this clonotype: The germline gene is not matched at one end of the junction; a read error may be the cause. V and J are TRBV11-2 and TRBJ2-3, with 10 nucleotides matching TRBD1. CDR1 is SGHAT, CDR2 FQNNGV, per germline. This CDR3 has 18 residues. The CDR3 loop is CASSQKTPGQGITDTQYF. The DNA of the CDR3 is TGCGCCAGCAGCCAAAAGACCCCGGGACAGGGGATCACAGATACGCAGTATTTT. Combining the CDR3 with reference TRBV11-2 and TRBJ2-3 gives the whole variable domain EAGVAQSPRYKIIEKRQSVAFWCNPISGHATLYWYQQILGQGPKLLIQFQNNGVVDDSQLPKDRFSAERLKGVDSTLKIQPAKLEDSAVYLCASSQKTPGQGITDTQYFGPGTRLTVL.

This sequence joins TRBV19 and TRBJ1-6; weak D call: TRBD1 (6 bases). Per germline, CDR1 LNHDA and CDR2 SQIVND (reference sequence). The CDR3 is made up of 15 amino acids. Trimming took 3 bases from V and 10 from J, leaving 16 bases between them. Here the CDR3 DNA reads TGTGCCAGTAGTATTGGAGGGGGAGCTCCCTCACCCCTCCACTTT. As protein: CASSIGGGAPSPLHF.

The rearrangement links TRBV20-1 to TRBJ1-2; no clear D. The CDR3 contains 14 residues. Deletions cut 2 bases from V and 0 bases from J, with 10 bases between. The V gene's germline CDR1 is DFQATT and CDR2 SNEGSKA (reference sequence). The CDR3 sequence is CSARPQTANYGYTF. DNA of the CDR3: TGCAGTGCTAGACCTCAAACAGCTAACTATGGCTACACCTTC.